The sequence of this T cell receptor (beta chain) was determined in a study of CD8+CD57+ T cells in acquired aplastic anemia. As to this clonotype: Its antigen is not identified.

Investigators profiled TCR beta VDJ and CDR3 from genomic DNA template. A single record per CDR3 protein comes from TCRdb applying MiXCR to the reads. The sample has roughly 200,000 distinct CDR3 sequences, over 55% seen once. V lost 3 bases and J lost 4, with 16 bases in between. Germline V CDR1 and CDR2: SGHTA, FQGNSA. This CDR3 comprises 16 residues. Patients included in sequencing had previously demonstrated CD8+CD57+ cell expansion by flow cytometry. Severe acquired aplastic anemia was the diagnosis recorded for all patients. No therapy was given to patients before blood sampling. General observations from the study: Researchers reported that CD8+ Simpson's diversity was not significantly different in patients versus controls. Around 30 sequences, all CD8+ CDR3, were shared between patients and controls.

This clonotype originated in a human donor with aplastic anemia. V and J are TRBV7-2 and TRBJ1-3, with TRBD1 as a possible D gene (6 bases). Material: sorted CD4+, CD8+, or CD8+CD57+ T cells (not recorded which) from PBMCs. CDR3 loop: CASSFGRGGAGNTIYF. The DNA for the CDR3 is TGTGCCAGCAGCTTCGGGCGCGGGGGGGCAGGAAACACCATATATTTT.